The 10 T cell receptor beta chains below all came from one sample that was sequenced in a study of control samples from healthy donors and cancer patients. Sequencing was performed with immunoSEQ multiplex PCR; in TCRdb, only in-frame clones are kept and a portion is missing. The sample has 100,000 to 150,000 clones, 80% to 95% seen once. Sequencing was done on a sample of blood. Every receptor here comes from a woman aged 18-29 years in good health.

This chain connects TRBV5-1 to TRBJ2-5; D remains ambiguous. V was shortened by 4 bases and J by 2 bases, with 3 bases between the two germline ends. The CDR3 has 11 amino acids. Germline-derived CDR1 and CDR2 are SGHRS and YFSETQ. CDR3: CASSRQETQYF. The CDR3 DNA reads TGCGCCAGCAGCAGACAAGAGACCCAGTACTTC.

CDR3 nucleotides: TGTGCCAGCTCTACCCTTCTGGGCAGGGGATCAGAGACCCAGTACTTC. Translated: CASSTLLGRGSETQYF. The chain is built from TRBV19 and TRBJ2-5; possible D gene TRBD1, 6 bases. V was trimmed by 9 bases and J by 4 bases, leaving 24 bases between them. The CDR3 is made up of 16 amino acids. Germline V CDR1 and CDR2: LNHDA, SQIVND (reference sequence).

The chain is built from TRBV5-6 and TRBJ1-1; TRBD1 might be the D (5 bases). Germline V CDR1 and CDR2: SGHDT, YYEEEE. CDR3 length: 14 amino acids. V was clipped by 5 bases and J by 8 bases, with 19 bases between them. CDR3: CASRPVGRFREAFF. The CDR3 DNA is TGTGCCAGCAGACCTGTGGGGCGATTTCGGGAAGCTTTCTTT.

The chain joins TRBV5-6 to TRBJ1-1; 7 bases map to TRBD1. The germline CDR1 and CDR2 sequences are SGHDT and YYEEEE. With 1 base clipped from V and 2 bases from J, the junction kept 5 bases outside the gene matches. The length of the CDR3 is 15 residues. Written as DNA, the CDR3 is TGTGCCAGCAGCTTGTTGAGGGGGCCAAACACTGAAGCTTTCTTT. Amino acids: CASSLLRGPNTEAFF.

The genes are TRBV12-2 and TRBJ2-7; the table assigns TRBD1, which was not confirmed against the DNA. TRBV12-2 has pseudogene status. The CDR3 covers 18 residues. CDR3 DNA: TGTGCAAGTCGCTTAGCCAGAAAAAGGGACAGAGAAGACTACGAGCAGTACTTC. Translated: CASRLARKRDREDYEQYF.

The chain has TRBV14 and TRBJ1-3; D remains unclear. This CDR3 comprises 16 residues. Per germline, CDR1 SGHDN and CDR2 FVKESK. Trimming removed 3 bases at V and 0 bases at J, with 12 bases between. CDR3 loop: CASSHPGLTSGNTIYF. The CDR3 DNA reads TGTGCCAGCAGCCACCCGGGATTAACCTCTGGAAACACCATATATTTT. The full variable domain, in which reference TRBV14 and TRBJ1-3 provide the parts outside the CDR3, is EAGVTQFPSHSVIEKGQTVTLRCDPISGHDNLYWYRRVMGKEIKFLLHFVKESKQDESGMPNNRFLAERTGGTYSTLKVQPAELEDSGVYFCASSHPGLTSGNTIYFGEGSWLTVV.

V is TRBV7-3 and J is TRBJ2-3; D unresolved. Between the trimmed V and J ends, which lost 5 bases and 1 base, there was a span of 7 bases. This CDR3 has 13 amino acids. The V gene's germline CDR1 is SGHTA and CDR2 FQGTGA. The CDR3 nucleotides are TGTGCCAGCAGCCCACCGGGCACAGATACGCAGTATTTT. This codes for CASSPPGTDTQYF. Complete variable domain (other parts from reference TRBV7-3 and TRBJ2-3): GAGVSQTPSNKVTEKGKYVELRCDPISGHTALYWYRQSLGQGPEFLIYFQGTGAADDSGLPNDRFFAVRPEGSVSTLKIQRTERGDSAVYLCASSPPGTDTQYFGPGTRLTVL.

V is TRBV19 and J is TRBJ2-1, with TRBD1 as a possible D gene (5 bases). Germline assignment: CDR1 LNHDA and CDR2 SQIVND (reference sequence). Trimming shortened V by 2 bases and J by 7 bases, and 15 bases separated the two germline ends. This CDR3 spans 15 amino acids. CDR3 in DNA: TGTGCCAGTAGTATATCAGGGTTTAAGAGGAATGAGCAGTTCTTC. Translating gives CASSISGFKRNEQFF.

The chain carries TRBV27 and TRBJ2-1, with 13 bases lining up with TRBD2. Germline CDR1 and CDR2: MNHEY and SMNVEV (reference sequence). The V gene end was trimmed by 6 bases and the J gene end by 8 bases; junction bases not matched to a gene: 7. CDR3 size: 15 residues. CDR3 region: CASRRTSGSRDEQFF. CDR3 nucleotides: TGTGCCAGCAGACGGACTAGCGGGAGTCGCGATGAGCAGTTCTTC.

This chain joins TRBV7-2 and TRBJ2-4, with 9 bases lining up with TRBD1. Germline V gene lookup returns CDR1 SGHTA and CDR2 FQGNSA. This CDR3 region has 16 residues. V trimming: 2 bases; J trimming: 0 bases; junction bases outside the gene matches: 2. CDR3 protein: CASSLRQGVAKNIQYF. The CDR3 DNA sequence: TGTGCCAGCAGCTTAAGACAGGGGGTAGCCAAAAACATTCAGTACTTC. Variable domain in full (rest from reference TRBV7-2 and TRBJ2-4): GAGVSQSPSNKVTEKGKDVELRCDPISGHTALYWYRQSLGQGLEFLIYFQGNSAPDKSGLPSDRFSAERTGGSVSTLTIQRTQQEDSAVYLCASSLRQGVAKNIQYFGAGTRLSVL.